The 30 T cell receptor beta chains below all came from one sample that was sequenced in a study of blood T cell repertoires in COVID-19. Assay used: immunoSEQ multiplex PCR; TCRdb lists only in-frame clones, some missing. The repertoire holds fewer than 200,000 clones, with 80% to 90% as singletons. Input material: peripheral blood. Receptor source: a woman over 75 with COVID-19, enrolled during active disease.

V is TRBV5-1 and J is TRBJ2-1; 7 bases map to TRBD1. The length of the CDR3 is 15 residues. Germline V gene sequence: CDR1 SGHRS, CDR2 YFSETQ. V shed 0 bases, J shed 8 bases, and the junction held 8 bases outside the gene matches. CDR3 nucleotides: TGCGCCAGCAGCTTGGTGGCAGGGGGTGGCGATGAGCAGTTCTTC. Translating gives CASSLVAGGGDEQFF.

J is TRBJ2-5 and V is TRBV28; D ambiguous. Germline loops: CDR1 MDHEN, CDR2 SYDVKM. CDR3 length: 12 amino acids. V shed 5 bases and J shed 2 bases, with 6 bases lying between them. The CDR3 sequence: CASSPPQETQYF. The CDR3, as DNA: TGTGCCAGCAGTCCCCCACAAGAGACCCAGTACTTC.

The rearrangement links TRBV6-2 or TRBV6-3 to TRBJ2-7; 14 bases are shared with TRBD2. V was pared by 2 bases and J by 3 bases, with 6 bases of the junction left unmatched. This CDR3 is built from 17 residues. Per germline, CDR1 MNHEY and CDR2 SVGEGT. CDR3 region: CASSYPGLAGAYYEQYF. The DNA of the CDR3 is TGTGCCAGCAGTTACCCGGGACTAGCGGGGGCTTACTACGAGCAGTACTTC.

The CDR3 sequence is CASSQGGEATGELFF. CDR3 nucleotide sequence: TGTGCCAGCAGTCAAGGGGGGGAGGCCACCGGGGAGCTGTTTTTT. The chain couples TRBV27 to TRBJ2-2, with TRBD2 as a possible D gene (7 bases). Trimming removed 5 bases at V and 4 bases at J, with 14 bases between. CDR1 MNHEY and CDR2 SMNVEV come from the germline V gene (reference sequence). This CDR3 contains 15 residues.

The CDR3 region is CASTNHGSSYNEQFF. As DNA, the CDR3 is TGTGCCAGCACCAACCACGGGAGCTCCTACAATGAGCAGTTCTTC. The chain carries TRBV6-5 and TRBJ2-1; tentative D call: TRBD2 (6 bases). The germline V gene has CDR1 MNHEY and CDR2 SVGAGI. This CDR3 contains 15 residues. Trimming removed 7 bases from V and 0 bases from J, with 13 bases in between.

The chain employs TRBV2 and TRBJ1-5; 7 bases map to TRBD1. CDR3 size: 14 residues. The V and J ends lost 4 bases and 4 bases, in that order; junction bases with no gene match: 4. Germline lookup yields CDR1 SNHLY and CDR2 FYNNEI. The chain's CDR3 is CASSVRQGNQPQHF. In DNA, the CDR3 is TGTGCCAGCAGTGTAAGACAGGGTAATCAGCCCCAGCATTTT. Full variable domain (outside the CDR3, taken from reference TRBV2 and TRBJ1-5): EPEVTQTPSHQVTQMGQEVILRCVPISNHLYFYWYRQILGQKVEFLVSFYNNEISEKSEIFDDQFSVERPDGSNFTLKIRSTKLEDSAMYFCASSVRQGNQPQHFGDGTRLSIL.

This chain uses TRBV10-3 with TRBJ2-7; possibly TRBD1 for D (6 bases). The CDR3 loop spans 15 amino acids. CDR1 is ENHRY and CDR2 is SYGVKD in the germline V gene. V lost 5 bases, J lost 0 bases, and 14 bases lay in between. The CDR3 spells CAISPPGQHSYEQYF. The DNA for the CDR3 is TGTGCCATCAGTCCACCGGGACAACACTCCTACGAGCAGTACTTC.

This clone was observed a single time. CDR3 sequence: CASSLERGPRGYTF. The CDR3 DNA sequence: TGCGCCAGCAGCTTGGAAAGGGGGCCCCGGGGCTACACCTTC. The V call is TRBV5-1, the J call TRBJ1-2; 7 bases map to TRBD1. Germline lookup yields CDR1 SGHRS and CDR2 YFSETQ. V shed 0 bases and J 8 bases; nucleotides not matched to a gene: 7. The CDR3 contains 14 residues.

The V and J genes are TRBV29-1 and TRBJ2-2; a possible D gene is TRBD1 (5 bases). With 6 bases removed from V and 2 bases from J, the gap between germline ends came to 10 bases. The CDR3 is made up of 13 amino acids. Germline V gives CDR1 SQVTM, CDR2 ANQGSEA. CDR3 in DNA: TGCAGCGTGACAGATTATAACACCGGGGAGCTGTTTTTT. Translating gives CSVTDYNTGELFF.

The V and J genes are TRBV2 and TRBJ2-5, with TRBD2 identical over 9 bases. CDR1 SNHLY and CDR2 FYNNEI come from the germline V gene. V shed 2 bases and J 4 bases; nucleotides not matched to a gene: 8. This CDR3 has 16 residues. The CDR3 spells CASSEISGRGRETQYF. CDR3 nucleotide sequence: TGTGCCAGCAGTGAAATTAGCGGGAGAGGACGAGAGACCCAGTACTTC. The variable domain in full, completed from reference TRBV2 and TRBJ2-5, reads EPEVTQTPSHQVTQMGQEVILRCVPISNHLYFYWYRQILGQKVEFLVSFYNNEISEKSEIFDDQFSVERPDGSNFTLKIRSTKLEDSAMYFCASSEISGRGRETQYFGPGTRLLVL.

V gene TRBV6-1 combines with J gene TRBJ2-5; possibly TRBD1 for D (5 bases). Trimming took off 3 bases at V and 4 bases at J, with 12 bases between the two ends. This CDR3 is 14 amino acids long. CDR1 is MNHNS and CDR2 is SASEGT in the germline V gene. The CDR3 spells CASSDRVERETQYF. The CDR3 region has the DNA TGTGCCAGCAGTGACAGGGTCGAGAGAGAGACCCAGTACTTC.

This clone was seen a handful of times. The chain recombines TRBV4-1 with TRBJ1-3; D remains ambiguous. The CDR3 length is 15 residues. V gave up 6 bases and J gave up 0 bases, with 12 bases separating them. Germline V lookup: CDR1 MGHRA, CDR2 YSYEKL. CDR3: CASSQTPSSGNTIYF. CDR3 sequence (DNA): TGCGCCAGCAGTCAGACTCCCAGCTCTGGAAACACCATATATTTT.

This clone was picked up a small number of times. The chain carries TRBV7-2 and TRBJ2-4; TRBD2 might be the D (6 bases). CDR3 length equals 19 residues. Trimming took off 5 bases at V and 2 bases at J, with 25 bases between the two ends. Per germline, CDR1 SGHTA and CDR2 FQGNSA. The CDR3 is CASSPSTRTNLGPKNIQYF. The DNA of the CDR3 is TGTGCCAGCAGCCCGTCGACTAGAACTAACCTAGGGCCCAAAAACATTCAGTACTTC.

The chain's CDR3 is CASSTIDEQFF. DNA for the CDR3: TGTGCCAGCAGTACTATCGATGAGCAGTTCTTC. This rearrangement joins TRBV28 to TRBJ2-1; no definite D call. Germline V gene sequence: CDR1 MDHEN, CDR2 SYDVKM. The CDR3 sequence is 11 residues long. V was clipped by 5 bases and J by 8 bases, with 7 bases between them.

This clone was found a few times. The gene calls are TRBV27 and TRBJ2-5, with 8 nucleotides matching TRBD2. J gave up 9 bases and V 3 bases, and 3 bases lay outside the gene matches. CDR1 is MNHEY and CDR2 is SMNVEV in the germline V gene (reference sequence). This CDR3 region has 12 residues. This CDR3 reads CASSFTGGAQYF. CDR3 DNA: TGTGCCAGCAGTTTTACGGGGGGGGCCCAGTACTTC.

The chain carries TRBV28 and TRBJ1-6, with TRBD1 identical over 8 bases. The CDR3 consists of 14 residues. J was trimmed by 10 bases and V by 6 bases; bases with no gene match: 8. Germline V gives CDR1 MDHEN, CDR2 SYDVKM. The CDR3 region is CASSAGQGGSPLHF. The CDR3 DNA follows: TGTGCCAGCAGCGCCGGACAGGGAGGATCACCCCTCCACTTT.

V and J are TRBV7-8 and TRBJ2-5; perhaps TRBD1 as D (5 bases). CDR1 SGHVS and CDR2 FQNEAQ come from the germline V gene. The CDR3 totals 15 residues. V was pared by 5 bases and J by 6 bases, with 19 bases between. The CDR3 coding sequence is TGTGCCAGCAGCCCCCCCGACAGAGGATATCAGACCCAGTACTTC. Residues: CASSPPDRGYQTQYF.

The chain uses TRBV7-9 and TRBJ2-2; 7 nucleotides line up with TRBD2. Losses at the gene ends were 3 bases for V and 4 bases for J; bases not matched to a gene: 8. CDR1 is SEHNR and CDR2 is FQNEAQ in the germline V gene (reference sequence). CDR3 length equals 16 residues. CDR3 coding DNA: TGTGCCAGCAGCTTGCTTGGGACTATCGTCACCGGGGAGCTGTTTTTT. Protein sequence: CASSLLGTIVTGELFF.

This clone was detected a few times. This chain links TRBV29-1 with TRBJ2-1, with 12 nucleotides matching TRBD1. The J segment lost 7 bases and the V segment lost 7 bases, leaving 8 bases of the junction unmatched. The germline gives CDR1 SQVTM, CDR2 ANQGSEA. The CDR3 runs 14 residues. For the CDR3, the DNA is TGCAGCGCAGCCGGGACAGGGGGCCCGAATGAGCAGTTCTTC. Its protein product is CSAAGTGGPNEQFF.

The rearrangement links TRBV27 to TRBJ1-1, with D hard to call. There are 16 residues in the CDR3. Germline V gives CDR1 MNHEY, CDR2 SMNVEV (reference sequence). The germline V and J ends were trimmed by 3 bases and 1 base, with 15 bases remaining between them. CDR3 coding DNA: TGTGCCAGCAGTTTTCGGCAGGCCGTTACGAACACTGAAGCTTTCTTT. Amino acids: CASSFRQAVTNTEAFF.

This chain joins TRBV28 and TRBJ2-1; maybe TRBD1 (5 bases). Deletions cut 7 bases from V and 8 bases from J, with 21 bases between. The CDR3 spans 15 residues. The germline V gene encodes CDR1 MDHEN and CDR2 SYDVKM. CDR3 coding DNA: TGTGCCAGCAACCCCTTCGGGCAGGGCCTCTATGAGCAGTTCTTC. Amino acids: CASNPFGQGLYEQFF.

The rearrangement joins TRBV2 to TRBJ2-5; TRBD2 aligns across 10 bases. Germline trimming cut 6 bases from V and 7 bases from J; bases unmatched to any gene: 8. The CDR3 contains 14 residues. The V gene's germline CDR1 is SNHLY and CDR2 FYNNEI. CDR3 DNA sequence: TGTGCCAGCAGCGAACTAGCGGGGTTGGCGACCCAGTACTTC. Translated: CASSELAGLATQYF.

The chain uses TRBV12-3 or TRBV12-4 and TRBJ2-3; maybe TRBD1 (5 bases). The CDR3 sequence is 13 residues long. Trimming shortened V by 6 bases and J by 6 bases, and 13 bases separated the two germline ends. The CDR3 loop reads CASRSQGSDTQYF. CDR3 in DNA: TGTGCCAGCAGGTCGCAGGGAAGTGATACGCAGTATTTT.

V and J are TRBV6-5 and TRBJ1-2; D may be TRBD1 (5 bases). The CDR3 is 14 residues long. Trimming took off 8 bases at V and 1 base at J, with 14 bases between the two ends. Germline lookup yields CDR1 MNHEY and CDR2 SVGAGI. The CDR3 is CASAFRRGNYGYTF. The CDR3 DNA sequence: TGTGCCAGCGCTTTTAGAAGGGGTAACTATGGCTACACCTTC.

The CDR3 loop is CASSKEGLAGGETQYF. In DNA, the CDR3 is TGTGCCAGCAGCAAAGAGGGGCTAGCGGGAGGGGAGACCCAGTACTTC. V usage is TRBV21-1 and J usage is TRBJ2-5; TRBD2, as called in the table, went unchecked against the DNA. TRBV21-1 counts as a pseudogene. This CDR3 is built from 16 residues.

V usage is TRBV28 and J usage is TRBJ1-3; D uncertain. Per germline, CDR1 MDHEN and CDR2 SYDVKM. The CDR3 is 14 amino acids. Trimming took off 3 bases at V and 0 bases at J, with 6 bases between the two ends. This CDR3 reads CASSFINSGNTIYF. As DNA, the CDR3 is TGTGCCAGCAGTTTTATAAACTCTGGAAACACCATATATTTT.

The chain employs TRBV7-8 and TRBJ2-7, with D unclear. There are 12 residues in the CDR3. V dropped 2 bases and J dropped 6 bases, with 8 bases sitting between them. Germline CDR1 and CDR2: SGHVS and FQNEAQ. This CDR3 is CASSLWPSEQYF. The CDR3 bases are TGTGCCAGCAGCTTATGGCCTAGCGAGCAGTACTTC.

The CDR3 is CASSLSRGTPLHF. The CDR3 region has the DNA TGTGCCAGCAGTTTATCACGGGGGACGCCCCTCCACTTT. This rearrangement joins TRBV28 to TRBJ1-6; D possibly corresponds to TRBD1 (5 bases). V lost 1 base and J lost 13, with 11 bases in between. Germline CDR1 is MDHEN and CDR2 is SYDVKM. This CDR3 comprises 13 residues.

The V and J genes are TRBV10-3 and TRBJ1-6, with TRBD1 identical over 7 bases. The CDR3 runs 15 residues. Per the germline V gene, CDR1 is ENHRY and CDR2 is SYGVKD. V lost 6 bases and J lost 3; bases outside the gene matches: 5. CDR3 region: CAISHRTGYNSPLHF. DNA for the CDR3: TGTGCCATCAGCCACAGGACAGGCTATAATTCACCCCTCCACTTT.

This rearrangement joins TRBV4-1 to TRBJ1-1, with 7 bases aligning to TRBD1. This CDR3 is 14 amino acids long. From germline, CDR1 is MGHRA and CDR2 YSYEKL. With V trimmed by 0 bases and J by 11 bases, 9 bases remained unmatched. CDR3 nucleotide sequence: TGCGCCAGCAGCCAAGAGTATAGGGGGCGTTGGGCTTTCTTT. Encoded protein: CASSQEYRGRWAFF.